The 13 T cell receptor beta chains presented below share a single source sample, sequenced in a study of T-cell reconstitution after alpha-beta-depleted transplantation in children. Preparation of the TCRbeta library involved a method that used unique molecular identifiers. From the PCR reads, TCRdb called clonotypes with MiXCR, one entry per CDR3 protein. This sample has 450,000 to 600,000 distinct CDR3 sequences, with approximately 10% found just once. The material was PBMCs, obtained before TCRalphabeta/CD19-depleted stem cell transplant. The receptors derive from a child aged 2-15 years with inherited bone marrow failure, due to receive a stem cell transplant.

V is TRBV29-1 and J is TRBJ2-6; D is undetermined. The germline V gene has CDR1 SQVTM and CDR2 ANQGSEA. The CDR3 consists of 15 residues. Trimming pared 4 bases from V and 0 bases from J, leaving 10 bases between. The DNA for the CDR3 is TGCAGCGTTGTTGTAATTGCCTCTGGGGCCAACGTCCTGACTTTC. It translates to CSVVVIASGANVLTF. Variable domain in full (rest from reference TRBV29-1 and TRBJ2-6): SAVISQKPSRDICQRGTSLTIQCQVDSQVTMMFWYRQQPGQSLTLIATANQGSEATYESGFVIDKFPISRPNLTFSTLTVSNMSPEDSSIYLCSVVVIASGANVLTFGAGSRLTVL.

This clonotype has at least ten counts. V and J are TRBV6-5 and TRBJ2-7; 10 bases match TRBD2. Germline V gene data show CDR1 as MNHEY and CDR2 as SVGAGI. The CDR3 runs 17 residues. V lost 2 bases to trimming and J lost 5 bases; unmatched junction nucleotides: 12. CDR3 coding DNA: TGTGCCAGCAGTTACGGGGTAGCGGGAGGCCTTGTCCACGAGCAGTACTTC. Encoded protein: CASSYGVAGGLVHEQYF.

This clonotype was found many times. Here the CDR3 reads CASSLRSGPSSQETQYF. CDR3 DNA sequence: TGTGCCAGCAGTCTCCGCTCCGGCCCCTCTTCCCAAGAGACCCAGTACTTC. This chain connects TRBV28 to TRBJ2-5; D unresolved. Germline CDR1 reads MDHEN; CDR2 reads SYDVKM. The CDR3 extends over 17 amino acids. With 5 bases removed from V and 1 base from J, the gap between germline ends came to 20 bases.

This clonotype was found a few times. At one end the junction does not follow the germline gene, possibly because of a read error. The chain couples TRBV12-3 or TRBV12-4 to TRBJ2-3, with TRBD2 matching over 11 bases. The CDR3 sequence is 16 residues long. CDR3 sequence: CASRIPGTSGTDTQYF. CDR3 DNA sequence: TGTGCCAGCAGGATTCCTGGGACTAGCGGCACGGATACGCAGTATTTT.

The V call is TRBV24-1, the J call TRBJ2-1; 10 bases fit TRBD2. The CDR3 spans 13 residues. J gave up 5 bases and V 10 bases, and 4 bases lay outside the gene matches. Germline V gene sequence: CDR1 KGHDR, CDR2 SFDVKD. For the CDR3, the DNA is TGTGCCACTAGCGGGGGGTGGAACAATGAGCAGTTCTTC. It specifies CATSGGWNNEQFF.

The chain links TRBV30 to TRBJ1-2; a weak D match, TRBD1 (6 bases). Trimming removed 6 bases from V and 8 bases from J, with 31 bases in between. CDR3 length: 17 amino acids. CDR1 is GTSNPN, CDR2 SVGIG, per germline (reference sequence). CDR3 DNA: TGTGCCTGCACTCCTCCGGGACAATCGCGCGTGCGGTCGGGCTACACCTTC. Its translation: CACTPPGQSRVRSGYTF.

This clonotype was recorded at least ten times. The chain recombines TRBV20-1 with TRBJ2-5; tentatively, D is TRBD1 or TRBD2 (5 bases each). CDR3 length: 13 residues. Trimming took 3 bases from V and 4 from J, leaving 12 bases between them. CDR1 is DFQATT and CDR2 is SNEGSKA in the germline V gene (reference sequence). The CDR3 spells CSARSTAAETQYF. The CDR3 DNA follows: TGCAGTGCTAGGTCGACAGCGGCAGAGACCCAGTACTTC.

This clonotype was picked up many times. The chain couples TRBV7-2 to TRBJ2-7; D not certain. Germline values: CDR1 SGHTA, CDR2 FQGNSA. V was shortened by 0 bases and J by 2 bases, with 8 bases between the two germline ends. The CDR3 runs 14 residues. CDR3 sequence reads: CASSLAPLPYEQYF. In nucleotides, the CDR3 is TGTGCCAGCAGCTTAGCCCCGCTCCCCTACGAGCAGTACTTC.

Ten or more counts support this clonotype. The chain uses TRBV2 and TRBJ2-3; no reliable D call. Germline V gene lookup returns CDR1 SNHLY and CDR2 FYNNEI. V was shortened by 6 bases and J by 1 base, with 11 bases between the two germline ends. The CDR3 length is 14 residues. The CDR3 DNA follows: TGTGCCAGCAGCCTCAGACGGCGCACAGATACGCAGTATTTT. Translation: CASSLRRRTDTQYF.

This clonotype was seen ten or more times. The rearrangement links TRBV28 to TRBJ2-1; TRBD2 might be the D (6 bases). The V end was cut by 6 bases, the J end by 10 bases, with 16 bases between. The CDR3 is 13 amino acids. Looked up from germline, CDR1 is MDHEN and CDR2 is SYDVKM. The CDR3: CASSGTPTTEQFF. As DNA, the CDR3 is TGTGCCAGCAGCGGGACTCCCACTACGGAGCAGTTCTTC.

This sequence joins TRBV27 and TRBJ2-7; 13 bases are shared with TRBD2. V was clipped by 5 bases and J by 7 bases; unmatched bases: 8. This CDR3 comprises 15 residues. The V gene's germline CDR1 is MNHEY and CDR2 SMNVEV (reference sequence). The CDR3 spells CASSDGTSGIKEQYF. The CDR3 DNA reads as TGTGCCAGCAGTGATGGGACTAGCGGGATCAAGGAGCAGTACTTC.

This clonotype was counted many times. This chain uses TRBV5-1 with TRBJ2-2, with D unresolved. Germline V gene data show CDR1 as SGHRS and CDR2 as YFSETQ. The V and J ends lost 4 bases and 2 bases respectively, with 3 bases between them. This CDR3 has 12 amino acids. The CDR3 spells CASSTNTGELFF. In DNA form, the CDR3 reads TGCGCCAGCAGCACAAACACCGGGGAGCTGTTTTTT.

Many counts were recorded for this clonotype. The V call is TRBV20-1, the J call TRBJ2-1, with TRBD2 identical over 7 bases. This CDR3 spans 13 amino acids. V shed 5 bases, J shed 8 bases, and the junction held 9 bases outside the gene matches. Germline lookup yields CDR1 DFQATT and CDR2 SNEGSKA (reference sequence). CDR3 in DNA: TGCAGTGCTCCCGTCCCAGGGAGGGATGAGCAGTTCTTC. Translation gives CSAPVPGRDEQFF.